This T cell receptor beta chain was identified during a study of cytomegalovirus exposure and HLA in healthy donors. For the study at large: Earlier work reported 95 million to 130 million unique TCR beta sequences from about 180 million T cells.

The PCR made use of 60 Vbeta and 13 Jbeta primers. Only in-frame clones appear in the TCRdb table, and some are missing; sequencing was by immunoSEQ multiplex PCR. The sample includes some 130,000 clones, 70% to 80% of them seen just once. There are 14 residues in the CDR3. Germline-derived CDR1 and CDR2 are MGHDK and SYGVNS. The trim removed 3 bases at V and 11 bases at J, leaving 7 bases unmatched. Study-wide points: Donors were assumed by presence/absence analyses to have roughly uniform sequencing depth. Earlier analysis yielded a pattern in which most TCR beta V segments were productive about 90% or about 30% of the time.

Donors in the study were healthy people who gave bone marrow. As to this clone: The antigen is undetermined.

The source of this sequence is a man aged 18 to 30 in good health and CMV-seronegative. This rearrangement joins TRBV25-1 to TRBJ1-6, with 7 bases fitting TRBD1. Material: PBMCs. The CDR3 nucleotides are TGTGCCAGCAGTGAGACCGGGACAGAGGCACCCCTCCACTTT. As protein: CASSETGTEAPLHF. Using reference TRBV25-1 and TRBJ1-6 for the parts outside the CDR3, the full variable domain is EADIYQTPRYLVIGTGKKITLECSQTMGHDKMYWYQQDPGMELHLIHYSYGVNSTEKGDLSSESTVSRIRTEHFPLTLESARPSHTSQYLCASSETGTEAPLHFGNGTRLTVT.